This T cell receptor (beta chain) was found in a study of CD8 T cells in ankylosing spondylitis. General study findings and limits: The authors found the disease-linked clones to be CD8+ and relatively rare in peripheral blood. What seemed typical of ankylosing spondylitis blood was a TCR beta motif built from about 8 highly homologous variants. Reactive arthritis synovial fluid and blood were previously reported to contain some motif variants.

Quantitative barcoded 5'-RACE was used to prepare TCR beta libraries. A single record per CDR3 protein comes from TCRdb applying MiXCR to the 5' RACE reads. The sample has more than 5,000 distinct CDR3 sequences; 2.1% are singletons. This CDR3 has 16 amino acids. V was cut by 0 bases and J by 5 bases, with 18 bases left in between. Germline V CDR1 and CDR2: SGDLS, YYNGEE. This clonotype was detected many times. What it binds is unknown. V and J are TRBV9 and TRBJ2-7; unclear D gene. The origin of this receptor is a male donor with ankylosing spondylitis or in good health (not recorded which). Specimen: blood, either unsorted or a sorted T cell fraction (not recorded which). In nucleotides, the CDR3 is TGTGCCAGCAGCGTAGAGGGAACAACGGATCCCCACGAGCAGTACTTC. It encodes CASSVEGTTDPHEQYF.